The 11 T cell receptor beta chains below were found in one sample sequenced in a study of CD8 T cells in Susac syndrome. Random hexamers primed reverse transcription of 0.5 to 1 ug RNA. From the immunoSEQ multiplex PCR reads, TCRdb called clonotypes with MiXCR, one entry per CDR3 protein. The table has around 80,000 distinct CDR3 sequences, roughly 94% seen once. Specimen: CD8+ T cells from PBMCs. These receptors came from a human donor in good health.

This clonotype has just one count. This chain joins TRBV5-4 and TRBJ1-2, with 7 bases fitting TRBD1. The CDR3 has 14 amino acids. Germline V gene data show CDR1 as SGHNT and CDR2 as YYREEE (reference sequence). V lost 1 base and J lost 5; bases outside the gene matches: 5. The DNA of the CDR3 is TGTGCCAGCAGCTTGAGGGGACAGACATATGGCTACACCTTC. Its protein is CASSLRGQTYGYTF.

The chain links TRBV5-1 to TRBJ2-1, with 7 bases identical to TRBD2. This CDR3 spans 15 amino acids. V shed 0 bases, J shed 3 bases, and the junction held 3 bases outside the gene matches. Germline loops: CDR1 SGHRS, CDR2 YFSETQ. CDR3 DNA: TGCGCCAGCAGCTTGGGCGGGGGAATCTACAATGAGCAGTTCTTC. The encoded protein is CASSLGGGIYNEQFF.

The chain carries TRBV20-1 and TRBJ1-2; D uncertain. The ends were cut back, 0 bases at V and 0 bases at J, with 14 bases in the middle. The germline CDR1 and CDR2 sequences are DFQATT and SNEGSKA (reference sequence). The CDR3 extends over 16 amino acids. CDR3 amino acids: CSARDSGIPANYGYTF. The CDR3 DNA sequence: TGCAGTGCTAGAGATTCGGGGATACCAGCTAACTATGGCTACACCTTC.

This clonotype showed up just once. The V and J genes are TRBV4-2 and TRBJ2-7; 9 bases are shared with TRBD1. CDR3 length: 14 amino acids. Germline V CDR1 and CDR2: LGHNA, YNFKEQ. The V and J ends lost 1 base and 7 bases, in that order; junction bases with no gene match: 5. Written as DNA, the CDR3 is TGTGCCAGCAGCCAAGGGACAGGGGATTGGGAGCAGTACTTC. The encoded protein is CASSQGTGDWEQYF.

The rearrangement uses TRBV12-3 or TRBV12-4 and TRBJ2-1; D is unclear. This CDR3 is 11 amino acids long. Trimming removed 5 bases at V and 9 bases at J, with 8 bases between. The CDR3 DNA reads TGTGCCAGCAGTCCCGCCGGTGAGCAGTTCTTC. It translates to CASSPAGEQFF.

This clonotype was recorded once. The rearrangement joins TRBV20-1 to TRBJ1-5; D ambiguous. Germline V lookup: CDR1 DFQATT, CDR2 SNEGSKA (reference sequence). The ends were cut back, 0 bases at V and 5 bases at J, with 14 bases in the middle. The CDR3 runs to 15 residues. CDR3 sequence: CSARDTRLIHQPQHF. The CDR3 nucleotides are TGCAGTGCTAGAGATACCAGGTTAATTCATCAGCCCCAGCATTTT.

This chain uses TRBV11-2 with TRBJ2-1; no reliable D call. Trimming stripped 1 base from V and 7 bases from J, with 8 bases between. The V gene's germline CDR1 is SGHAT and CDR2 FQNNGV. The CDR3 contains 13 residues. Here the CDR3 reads CASSLGMANEQFF. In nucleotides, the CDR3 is TGTGCCAGCAGCTTAGGAATGGCTAATGAGCAGTTCTTC. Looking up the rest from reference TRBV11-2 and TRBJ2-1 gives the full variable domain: EAGVAQSPRYKIIEKRQSVAFWCNPISGHATLYWYQQILGQGPKLLIQFQNNGVVDDSQLPKDRFSAERLKGVDSTLKIQPAKLEDSAVYLCASSLGMANEQFFGPGTRLTVL.

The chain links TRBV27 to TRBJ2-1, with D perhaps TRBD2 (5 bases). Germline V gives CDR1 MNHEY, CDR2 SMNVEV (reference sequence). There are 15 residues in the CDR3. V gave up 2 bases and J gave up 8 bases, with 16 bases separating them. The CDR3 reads CASSLQGQDWDEQFF. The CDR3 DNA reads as TGTGCCAGCAGTTTACAAGGCCAGGACTGGGATGAGCAGTTCTTC.

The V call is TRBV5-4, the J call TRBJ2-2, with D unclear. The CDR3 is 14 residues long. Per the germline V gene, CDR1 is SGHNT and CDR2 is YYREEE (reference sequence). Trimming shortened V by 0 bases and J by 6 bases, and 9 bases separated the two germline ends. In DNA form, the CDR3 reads TGTGCCAGCAGCTTGGCGACTGCGTCCGGGGAGCTGTTTTTT. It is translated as CASSLATASGELFF.

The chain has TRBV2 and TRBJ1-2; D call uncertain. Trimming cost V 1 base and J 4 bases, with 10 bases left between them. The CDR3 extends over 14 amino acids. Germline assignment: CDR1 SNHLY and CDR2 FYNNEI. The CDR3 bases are TGTGCCAGCAGTGAAGAGGGTGTGGCCTATGGCTACACCTTC. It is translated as CASSEEGVAYGYTF.

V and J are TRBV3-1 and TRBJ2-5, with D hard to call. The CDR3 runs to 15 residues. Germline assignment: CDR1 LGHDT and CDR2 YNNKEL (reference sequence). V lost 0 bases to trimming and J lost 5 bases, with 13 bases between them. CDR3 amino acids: CASSQDGIGSETQYF. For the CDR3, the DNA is TGTGCCAGCAGCCAAGATGGGATCGGCTCCGAGACCCAGTACTTC.